Each of the 2 T cell receptor beta chains below was sequenced from the same sample in a study of CDR3 diversity in severe acne. TCRdb independently ran MiXCR on the PCR reads; one entry per CDR3 protein. In the table there are approximately 80,000 distinct CDR3 sequences, 51% of which are singletons. Source material: blood. Receptors were obtained from a male donor in good health, without acne.

This chain links TRBV20-1 with TRBJ2-7; 10 bases align to TRBD2. V was clipped by 5 bases and J by 6 bases; unmatched bases: 10. This CDR3 is built from 14 residues. The germline V gene encodes CDR1 DFQATT and CDR2 SNEGSKA (reference sequence). The CDR3 is CSAHRPSGRGEQYF. The CDR3 DNA follows: TGCAGTGCTCACCGGCCTAGCGGGAGAGGCGAGCAGTACTTC.

The rearrangement joins TRBV19 to TRBJ2-1; tentatively, D is TRBD1 (6 bases). With 3 bases removed from V and 9 bases from J, the gap between germline ends came to 18 bases. The CDR3 is 15 amino acids. Germline assignment: CDR1 LNHDA and CDR2 SQIVND (reference sequence). Written as DNA, the CDR3 is TGTGCCAGTAGTATCGGCAGGGGAATTAAGGCTGAGCAGTTCTTC. This sequence encodes CASSIGRGIKAEQFF.